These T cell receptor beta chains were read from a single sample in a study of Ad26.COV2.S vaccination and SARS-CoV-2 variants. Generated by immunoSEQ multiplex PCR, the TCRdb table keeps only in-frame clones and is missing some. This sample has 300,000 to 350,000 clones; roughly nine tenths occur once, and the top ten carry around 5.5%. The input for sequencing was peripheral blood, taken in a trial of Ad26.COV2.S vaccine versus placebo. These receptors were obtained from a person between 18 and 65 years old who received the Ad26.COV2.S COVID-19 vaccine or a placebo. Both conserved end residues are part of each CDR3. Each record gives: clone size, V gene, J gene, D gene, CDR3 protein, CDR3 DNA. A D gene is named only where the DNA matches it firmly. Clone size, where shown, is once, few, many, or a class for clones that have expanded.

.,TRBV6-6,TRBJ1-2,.,CASSYATVYGYTF,TGTGCCAGCAGTTACGCTACAGTATATGGCTACACCTTC
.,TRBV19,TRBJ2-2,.,CASIGPNTGELFF,TGTGCCAGTATAGGGCCGAACACCGGGGAGCTGTTTTTT
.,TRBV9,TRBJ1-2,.,CASSAGLDGYGYTF,TGTGCCAGCAGCGCTGGGTTGGACGGCTATGGCTACACCTTC
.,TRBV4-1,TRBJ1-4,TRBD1,CASEDGGGQGAGKLFF,TGCGCCAGCGAGGACGGAGGGGGACAGGGGGCCGGAAAACTGTTTTTT
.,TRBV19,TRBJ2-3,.,CASSPLHEAQYF,TGTGCCAGTAGCCCCCTGCATGAGGCGCAGTATTTT
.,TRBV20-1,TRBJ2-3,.,CSPKTDTQYF,TGCAGCCCTAAGACAGATACGCAGTATTTT
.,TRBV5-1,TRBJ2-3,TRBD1,CASTSILGTGLFADTQYF,TGCGCCAGCACCTCGATTCTGGGGACAGGTTTGTTTGCAGATACGCAGTATTTT
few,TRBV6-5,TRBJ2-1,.,CASRPNPTQGTLLF,TGTGCCAGCAGACCCAATCCTACACAGGGAACCCTACTCTTC
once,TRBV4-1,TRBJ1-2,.,CASSQVISDPYGYTF,TGCGCCAGCAGCCAAGTAATATCCGACCCCTATGGCTACACCTTC
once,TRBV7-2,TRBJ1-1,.,CASSLSPGAGTEAFF,TGTGCCAGCAGCTTATCACCAGGGGCGGGCACTGAAGCTTTCTTT
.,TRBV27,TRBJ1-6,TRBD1,CASRTSGGTEGVNSPLHF,TGTGCCAGCAGAACCTCTGGAGGGACAGAGGGGGTTAATTCACCCCTCCACTTT
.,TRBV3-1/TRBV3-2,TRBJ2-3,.,CASSRYGWSSPVTDTQYF,TGTGCCAGCAGCCGCTATGGGTGGTCATCCCCCGTCACAGATACGCAGTATTTT
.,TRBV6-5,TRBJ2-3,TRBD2,CASSYSWEGNTQYF,TGTGCCAGCAGTTACTCGTGGGAGGGAAATACGCAGTATTTT
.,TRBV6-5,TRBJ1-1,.,CASSYYKTVNTEAFF,TGTGCCAGCAGTTACTATAAGACAGTGAACACTGAAGCTTTCTTT
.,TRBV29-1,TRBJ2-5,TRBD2,CSVQPSGGLQETQYF,TGCAGCGTCCAGCCTAGCGGGGGGTTACAAGAGACCCAGTACTTC
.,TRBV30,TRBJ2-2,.,CAWSGLAGPNTGELFF,TGTGCCTGGAGTGGACTGGCAGGTCCGAACACCGGGGAGCTGTTTTTT